Listed below are T cell receptor beta chains from one sample, sequenced in a study of PD-1 blockade in classical Hodgkin lymphoma. Only in-frame clones appear in the TCRdb table, and some are missing; sequencing was by immunoSEQ multiplex PCR. Of 12,000 or so clones listed, roughly 80% are singletons. The sample here was CD8+ T cells from blood, taken at baseline. These receptors originate from a human donor with classical Hodgkin lymphoma. Both conserved end residues are part of each CDR3. A D gene is named only where the DNA matches it firmly. For some rows the clone size is stated as once, few or many, or as a class when expanded; others skip it.

v_gene: TRBV6-4
abundance: -
j_gene: TRBJ2-1
d_gene: TRBD1
CDR3nt: TGTGCCAGCAGTCAGACAGGGTCCAATGAGCAGTTCTTC
CDR3aa: CASSQTGSNEQFF

v_gene: TRBV7-2
abundance: once
j_gene: TRBJ2-1
d_gene: -
CDR3nt: TGTGCCAGCAGCTTAACCAGCGGTCCCTACAATGAGCAGTTCTTC
CDR3aa: CASSLTSGPYNEQFF

v_gene: TRBV6-5
abundance: -
j_gene: TRBJ1-5
d_gene: -
CDR3nt: TGTGCCAGCAGCCAAGACTTGGGGGGCAATCAGCCCCAGCATTTT
CDR3aa: CASSQDLGGNQPQHF

v_gene: TRBV13
abundance: -
j_gene: TRBJ2-7
d_gene: -
CDR3nt: TGTGCCAGCAGCTTAGGGTGGCAGGGGTTGGGAGAGCAGTACTTC
CDR3aa: CASSLGWQGLGEQYF

v_gene: TRBV29-1
abundance: -
j_gene: TRBJ2-7
d_gene: TRBD1
CDR3nt: TGCAGCGTTGAAGGAGGGACAGGGGTCTACGAGCAGTACTTC
CDR3aa: CSVEGGTGVYEQYF

v_gene: TRBV2
abundance: -
j_gene: TRBJ2-7
d_gene: -
CDR3nt: TGTGCCAGCAGTGGCAACGAGCAGTACTTC
CDR3aa: CASSGNEQYF

v_gene: TRBV7-9
abundance: -
j_gene: TRBJ1-1
d_gene: -
CDR3nt: TGTGCCAGCAGCGCGGACATCGCGAACACTGAAGCTTTCTTT
CDR3aa: CASSADIANTEAFF

v_gene: TRBV21-1
abundance: -
j_gene: TRBJ1-5
d_gene: -
CDR3nt: TGTGCCAGCAGCAAATTACGGGGACCCAGCAATCAGCCCCAGCATTTT
CDR3aa: CASSKLRGPSNQPQHF

v_gene: TRBV2
abundance: -
j_gene: TRBJ1-5
d_gene: -
CDR3nt: TGTGCCAGCAGTGAAGCGGCACAGGAAAACCAGCCCCAGCATTTT
CDR3aa: CASSEAAQENQPQHF

v_gene: TRBV27
abundance: -
j_gene: TRBJ2-5
d_gene: -
CDR3nt: TGTGCCAGCAGCTCCTGGGGGCCCCAAGAGACCCAGTACTTC
CDR3aa: CASSSWGPQETQYF

v_gene: TRBV5-4
abundance: few
j_gene: TRBJ2-7
d_gene: TRBD2
CDR3nt: TGTGCCAGCAGCCTAGGGACTAGTATCTACGAGCAGTACTTC
CDR3aa: CASSLGTSIYEQYF

v_gene: TRBV7-9
abundance: -
j_gene: TRBJ2-3
d_gene: -
CDR3nt: TGTGCCAGCAGCTCCTTGGGGGGTGTCACAGATACGCAGTATTTT
CDR3aa: CASSSLGGVTDTQYF

v_gene: TRBV4-1
abundance: -
j_gene: TRBJ2-3
d_gene: -
CDR3nt: TGCGCCAGCAGCCAAGAGAAAGGTTTTACCGGAGATACGCAGTATTTT
CDR3aa: CASSQEKGFTGDTQYF

v_gene: TRBV5-8
abundance: -
j_gene: TRBJ1-5
d_gene: -
CDR3nt: TGTGCCAGCAGCTTAGGTGACTATAGCAATCAGCCCCAGCATTTT
CDR3aa: CASSLGDYSNQPQHF

v_gene: TRBV15
abundance: -
j_gene: TRBJ1-1
d_gene: TRBD1
CDR3nt: TGTGCCACCAGCAGGGAGACAGGGTTTGAAGCTTTCTTT
CDR3aa: CATSRETGFEAFF

v_gene: TRBV25-1
abundance: few
j_gene: TRBJ1-2
d_gene: -
CDR3nt: TGTGCCAGCAGTGGGGGAATGGGATTCTATGGCTACACCTTC
CDR3aa: CASSGGMGFYGYTF

v_gene: TRBV7-9
abundance: -
j_gene: TRBJ1-1
d_gene: -
CDR3nt: TGTGCCAGCAGCTTATGGGGGGTTGCGCCAGCGAACACTGAAGCTTTCTTT
CDR3aa: CASSLWGVAPANTEAFF

v_gene: TRBV7-2
abundance: -
j_gene: TRBJ2-5
d_gene: TRBD2
CDR3nt: TGTGCCAGCAGCGGCATGACTGCGGGGGGCCTAGGGGAGACCCAGTACTTC
CDR3aa: CASSGMTAGGLGETQYF

v_gene: TRBV7-9
abundance: -
j_gene: TRBJ1-1
d_gene: -
CDR3nt: TGTGCCAGCAGCTACTCCACAAGGGGTCGCGAAGCTTTCTTT
CDR3aa: CASSYSTRGREAFF

v_gene: TRBV5-1
abundance: -
j_gene: TRBJ2-2
d_gene: TRBD2
CDR3nt: TGCGCCAGCAGCTTGTTCCTGACTAGCGGGATACCCTTGAACACCGGGGAGCTGTTTTTT
CDR3aa: CASSLFLTSGIPLNTGELFF

v_gene: TRBV18
abundance: once
j_gene: TRBJ2-2
d_gene: -
CDR3nt: TGTGCCAGCTCACCAGGGGTAACCGGGGAGCTGTTTTTT
CDR3aa: CASSPGVTGELFF

v_gene: TRBV1
abundance: -
j_gene: TRBJ2-2
d_gene: -
CDR3nt: TGCACCAGCAGCCAAGAGACTAGCGGGAACACCGGGGAGCTGTTTTTT
CDR3aa: CTSSQETSGNTGELFF